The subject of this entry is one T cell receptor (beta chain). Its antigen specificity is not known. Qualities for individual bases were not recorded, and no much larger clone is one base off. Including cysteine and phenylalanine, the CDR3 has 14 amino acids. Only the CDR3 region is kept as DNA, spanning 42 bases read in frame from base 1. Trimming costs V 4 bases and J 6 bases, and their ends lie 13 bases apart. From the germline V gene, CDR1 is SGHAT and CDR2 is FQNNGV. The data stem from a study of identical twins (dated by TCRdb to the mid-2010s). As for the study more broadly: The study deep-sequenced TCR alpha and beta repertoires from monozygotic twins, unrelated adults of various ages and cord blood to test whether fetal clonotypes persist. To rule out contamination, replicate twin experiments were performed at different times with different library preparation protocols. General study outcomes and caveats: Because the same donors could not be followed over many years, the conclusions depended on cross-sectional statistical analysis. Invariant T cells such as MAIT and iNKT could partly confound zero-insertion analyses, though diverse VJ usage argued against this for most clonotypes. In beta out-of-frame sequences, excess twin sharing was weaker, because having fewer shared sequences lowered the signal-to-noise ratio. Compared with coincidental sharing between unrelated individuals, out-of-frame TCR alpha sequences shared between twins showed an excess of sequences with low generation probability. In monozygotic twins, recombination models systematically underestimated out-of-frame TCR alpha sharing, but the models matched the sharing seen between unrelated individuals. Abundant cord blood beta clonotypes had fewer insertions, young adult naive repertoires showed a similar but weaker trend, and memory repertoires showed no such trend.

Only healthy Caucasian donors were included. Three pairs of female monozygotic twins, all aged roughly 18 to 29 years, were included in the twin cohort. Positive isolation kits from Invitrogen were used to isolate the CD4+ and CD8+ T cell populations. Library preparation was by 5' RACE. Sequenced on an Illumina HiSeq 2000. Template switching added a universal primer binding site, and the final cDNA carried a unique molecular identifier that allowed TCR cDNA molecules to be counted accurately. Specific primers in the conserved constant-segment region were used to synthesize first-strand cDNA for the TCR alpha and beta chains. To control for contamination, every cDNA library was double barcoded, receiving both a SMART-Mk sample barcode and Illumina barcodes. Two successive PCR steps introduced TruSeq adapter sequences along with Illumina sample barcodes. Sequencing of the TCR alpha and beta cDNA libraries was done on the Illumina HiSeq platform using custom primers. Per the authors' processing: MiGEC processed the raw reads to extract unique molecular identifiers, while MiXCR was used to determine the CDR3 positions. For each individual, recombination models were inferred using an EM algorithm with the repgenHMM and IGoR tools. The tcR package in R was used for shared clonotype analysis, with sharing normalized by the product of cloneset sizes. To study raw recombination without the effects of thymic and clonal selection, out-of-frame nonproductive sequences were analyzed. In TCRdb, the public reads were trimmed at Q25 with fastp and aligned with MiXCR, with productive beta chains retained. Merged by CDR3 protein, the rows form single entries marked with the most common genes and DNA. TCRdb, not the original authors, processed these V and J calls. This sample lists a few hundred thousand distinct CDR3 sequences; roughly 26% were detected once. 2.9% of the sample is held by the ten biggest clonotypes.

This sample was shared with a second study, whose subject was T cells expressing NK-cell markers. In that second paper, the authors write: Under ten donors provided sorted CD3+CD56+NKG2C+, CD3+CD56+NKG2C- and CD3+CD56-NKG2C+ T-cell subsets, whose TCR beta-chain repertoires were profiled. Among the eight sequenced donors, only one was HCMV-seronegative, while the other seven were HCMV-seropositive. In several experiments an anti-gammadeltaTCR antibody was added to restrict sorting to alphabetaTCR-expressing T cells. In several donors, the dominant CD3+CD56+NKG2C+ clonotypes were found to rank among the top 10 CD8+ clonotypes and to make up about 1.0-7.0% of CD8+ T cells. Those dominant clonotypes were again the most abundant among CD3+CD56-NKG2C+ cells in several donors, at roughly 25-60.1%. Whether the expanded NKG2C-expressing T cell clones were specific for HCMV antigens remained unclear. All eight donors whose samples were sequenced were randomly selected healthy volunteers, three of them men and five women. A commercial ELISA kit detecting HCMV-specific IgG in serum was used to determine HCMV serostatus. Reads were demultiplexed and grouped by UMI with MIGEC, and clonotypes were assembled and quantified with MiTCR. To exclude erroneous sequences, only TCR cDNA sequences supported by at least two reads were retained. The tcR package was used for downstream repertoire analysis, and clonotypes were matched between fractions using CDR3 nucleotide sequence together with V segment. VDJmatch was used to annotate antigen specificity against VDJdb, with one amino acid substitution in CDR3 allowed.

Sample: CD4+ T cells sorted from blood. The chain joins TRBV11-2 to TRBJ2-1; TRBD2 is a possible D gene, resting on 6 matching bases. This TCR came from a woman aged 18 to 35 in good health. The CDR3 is CASSSLANSNEQFF. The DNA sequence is TGTGCCAGCAGCTCCCTAGCGAACTCCAATGAGCAGTTCTTC.